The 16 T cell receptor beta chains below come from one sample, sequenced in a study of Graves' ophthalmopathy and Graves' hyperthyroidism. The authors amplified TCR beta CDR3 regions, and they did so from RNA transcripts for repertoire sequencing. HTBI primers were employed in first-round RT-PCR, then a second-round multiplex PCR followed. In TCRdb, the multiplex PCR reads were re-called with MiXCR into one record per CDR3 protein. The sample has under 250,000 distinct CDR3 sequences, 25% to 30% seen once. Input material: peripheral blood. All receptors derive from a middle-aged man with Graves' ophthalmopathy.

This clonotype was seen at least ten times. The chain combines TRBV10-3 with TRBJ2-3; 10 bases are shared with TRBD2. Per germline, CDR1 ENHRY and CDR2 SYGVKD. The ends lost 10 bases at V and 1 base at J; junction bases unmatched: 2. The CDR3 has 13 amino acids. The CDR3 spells CATGTSGTDTQYF. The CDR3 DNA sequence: TGTGCCACCGGGACTAGCGGCACAGATACGCAGTATTTT.

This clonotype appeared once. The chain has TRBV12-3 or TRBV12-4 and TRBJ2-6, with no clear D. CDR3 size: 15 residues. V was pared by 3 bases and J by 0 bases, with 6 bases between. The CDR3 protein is CASSFSGSGANVLTF. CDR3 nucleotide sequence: TGTGCCAGCAGTTTCAGTGGCTCTGGGGCCAACGTCCTGACTTTC.

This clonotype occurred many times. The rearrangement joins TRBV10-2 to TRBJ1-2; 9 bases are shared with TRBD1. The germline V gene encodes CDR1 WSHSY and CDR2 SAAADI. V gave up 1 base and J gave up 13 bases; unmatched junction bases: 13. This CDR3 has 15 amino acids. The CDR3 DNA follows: TGCGCCAGCAGTGAGTTCTACGGGACAGGGAAAGAGTGCACCTTC. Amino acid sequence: CASSEFYGTGKECTF.

The CDR3 DNA is TGCAGTGTTACAGGCAACGGGGTCCATGAGCAGTTCTTC. This sequence encodes CSVTGNGVHEQFF. The chain is built from TRBV20-1 and TRBJ2-4; D possibly uses TRBD1 or TRBD2 (5 bases each). With the DNA end fitting TRBJ2-1 better, the J assignment may be wrong. The CDR3 loop spans 13 amino acids. Germline values: CDR1 DFQATT, CDR2 SNEGSKA (reference sequence).

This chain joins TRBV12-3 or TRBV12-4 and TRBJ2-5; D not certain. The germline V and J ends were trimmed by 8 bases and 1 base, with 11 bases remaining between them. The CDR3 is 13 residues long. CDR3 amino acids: CASGLGTQETQYF. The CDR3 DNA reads TGTGCCAGCGGGCTTGGCACCCAAGAGACCCAGTACTTC.

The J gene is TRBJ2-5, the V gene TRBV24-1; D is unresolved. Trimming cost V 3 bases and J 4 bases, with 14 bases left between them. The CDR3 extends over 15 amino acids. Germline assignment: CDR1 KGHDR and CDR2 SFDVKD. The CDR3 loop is CATSDDGLMGETQYF. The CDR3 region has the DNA TGTGCCACCAGTGATGACGGGCTGATGGGAGAGACCCAGTACTTC.

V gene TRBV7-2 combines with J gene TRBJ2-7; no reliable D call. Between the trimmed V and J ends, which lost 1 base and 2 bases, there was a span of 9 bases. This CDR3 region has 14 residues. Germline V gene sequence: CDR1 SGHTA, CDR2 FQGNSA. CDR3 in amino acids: CASSLGLDPYEQYF. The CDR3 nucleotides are TGTGCCAGCAGCTTAGGGCTAGACCCCTACGAGCAGTACTTC.

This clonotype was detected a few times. In DNA, the CDR3 is TGCAGTGCCTGGGGACTAGCGGGATACGAGCAGTACTTC. It yields the protein CSAWGLAGYEQYF. The chain carries TRBV20-1 and TRBJ2-7; 13 bases are shared with TRBD2. With 6 bases clipped from V and 4 bases from J, the junction kept 3 bases outside the gene matches. CDR1 and CDR2 from the germline V gene are DFQATT and SNEGSKA (reference sequence). The CDR3 loop spans 13 amino acids.

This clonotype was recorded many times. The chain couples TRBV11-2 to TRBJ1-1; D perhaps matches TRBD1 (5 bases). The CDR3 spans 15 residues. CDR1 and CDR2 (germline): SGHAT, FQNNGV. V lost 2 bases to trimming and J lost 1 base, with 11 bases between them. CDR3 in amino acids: CASSLNPGPNTEAFF. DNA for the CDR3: TGTGCCAGCAGCTTAAATCCAGGGCCGAACACTGAAGCTTTCTTT. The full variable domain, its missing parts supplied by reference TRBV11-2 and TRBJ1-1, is EAGVAQSPRYKIIEKRQSVAFWCNPISGHATLYWYQQILGQGPKLLIQFQNNGVVDDSQLPKDRFSAERLKGVDSTLKIQPAKLEDSAVYLCASSLNPGPNTEAFFGQGTRLTVV.

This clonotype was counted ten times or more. The CDR3 loop is CAISAGDSVNQPQHF. CDR3 nucleotide sequence: TGTGCCATCTCCGCAGGGGACAGCGTCAATCAGCCCCAGCATTTT. The chain carries TRBV10-3 and TRBJ1-5, with 7 bases fitting TRBD1. Trimming removed 8 bases from V and 3 bases from J; junction bases left unmatched: 10. The CDR3 is 15 residues long. The germline V gene encodes CDR1 ENHRY and CDR2 SYGVKD.

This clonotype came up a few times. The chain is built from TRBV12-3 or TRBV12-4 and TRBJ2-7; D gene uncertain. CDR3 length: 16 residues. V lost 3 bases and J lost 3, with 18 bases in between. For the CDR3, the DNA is TGTGCCAGCAGTTTCACGGCCGGGTCCTCCTTCTACGAGCAGTACTTC. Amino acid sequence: CASSFTAGSSFYEQYF.

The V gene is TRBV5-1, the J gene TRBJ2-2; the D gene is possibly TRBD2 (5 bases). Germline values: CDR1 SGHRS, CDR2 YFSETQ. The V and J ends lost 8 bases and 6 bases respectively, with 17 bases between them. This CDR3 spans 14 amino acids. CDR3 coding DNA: TGCGCCAGTAGACTATCCACCGACGCCGGGGAGCTGTTTTTT. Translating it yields CASRLSTDAGELFF.

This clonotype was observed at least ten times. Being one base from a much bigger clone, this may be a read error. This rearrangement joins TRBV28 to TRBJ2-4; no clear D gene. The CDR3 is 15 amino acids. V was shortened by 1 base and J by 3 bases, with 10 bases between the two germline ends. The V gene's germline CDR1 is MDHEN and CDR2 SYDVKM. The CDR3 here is CASSLFGSVKNIQYF. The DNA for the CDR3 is TGTGCCAGCAGTTTATTCGGAAGTGTCAAAAACATTCAGTACTTC.

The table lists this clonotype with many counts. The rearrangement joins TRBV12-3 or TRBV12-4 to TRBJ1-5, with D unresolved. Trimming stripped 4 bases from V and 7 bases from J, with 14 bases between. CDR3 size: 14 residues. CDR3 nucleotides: TGTGCCAGCAGTTCAATGCACCTCGACCAGCCCCAGCATTTT. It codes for CASSSMHLDQPQHF.

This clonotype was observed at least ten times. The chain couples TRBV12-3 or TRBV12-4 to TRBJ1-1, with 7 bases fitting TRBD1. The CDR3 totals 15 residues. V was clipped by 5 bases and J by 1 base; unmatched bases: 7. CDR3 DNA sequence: TGTGCCAGCAGTAGGGGACAGAGGCGGAACACTGAAGCTTTCTTT. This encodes CASSRGQRRNTEAFF.

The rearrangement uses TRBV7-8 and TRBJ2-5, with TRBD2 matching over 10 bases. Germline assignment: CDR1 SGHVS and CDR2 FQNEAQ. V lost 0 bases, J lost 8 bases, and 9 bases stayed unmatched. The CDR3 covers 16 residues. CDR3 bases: TGTGCCAGCAGCTTAGCCCTCACCGGGACTAGCGAAACCCAGTACTTC. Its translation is CASSLALTGTSETQYF.